This T cell receptor (beta chain) stems from a study of blood T cell repertoires in COVID-19. TCRdb's copy holds only in-frame clones and misses some; the assay was immunoSEQ multiplex PCR. Among 150,000 to 200,000 clones listed, about 87% were seen once. CDR3 length equals 14 residues. Germline-derived CDR1 and CDR2 are SGHRS and YFSETQ. V lost 3 bases to trimming and J lost 5 bases, with 12 bases between them. The chain recombines TRBV5-1 with TRBJ1-5, with TRBD1 as a possible D gene (5 bases). The clonotype comes from a man aged 60 to 75 with acute or convalescent COVID-19. The specimen was peripheral blood. The CDR3 coding sequence is TGCGCCAGCAGCTCCTCAGGGATCGATCAGCCCCAGCATTTT. Residues: CASSSSGIDQPQHF.